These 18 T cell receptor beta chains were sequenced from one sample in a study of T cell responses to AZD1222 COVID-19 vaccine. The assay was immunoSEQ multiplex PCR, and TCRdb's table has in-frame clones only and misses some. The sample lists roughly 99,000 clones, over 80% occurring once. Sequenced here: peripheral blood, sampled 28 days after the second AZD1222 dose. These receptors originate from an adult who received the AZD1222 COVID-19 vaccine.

This CDR3 reads CASRPRGWGTEAFF. The CDR3 bases are TGTGCCAGCAGGCCTCGAGGGTGGGGCACTGAAGCTTTCTTT. The chain links TRBV11-1 to TRBJ1-1; D is unresolved. The germline V gene encodes CDR1 SGHAT and CDR2 FQDESV (reference sequence). The CDR3 has 14 amino acids. With 6 bases removed from V and 4 bases from J, the gap between germline ends came to 15 bases.

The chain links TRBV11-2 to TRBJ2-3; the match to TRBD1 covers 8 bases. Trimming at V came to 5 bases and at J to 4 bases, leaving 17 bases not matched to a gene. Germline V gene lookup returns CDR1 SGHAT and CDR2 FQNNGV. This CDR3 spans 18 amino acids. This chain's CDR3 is CASSPPSGGAMGPDTQYF. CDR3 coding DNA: TGTGCCAGCAGCCCACCCTCAGGGGGCGCAATGGGGCCAGATACGCAGTATTTT.

The CDR3 nucleotides read TGTGCCAGTAGTACTCGGGACCGCGGCGGGGGCTACACCTTC. Its protein product is CASSTRDRGGGYTF. The V gene is TRBV19, the J gene TRBJ1-2, with D maybe TRBD1 (5 bases). The V end was cut by 4 bases, the J end by 8 bases, with 17 bases between. The V gene's germline CDR1 is LNHDA and CDR2 SQIVND (reference sequence). The CDR3 has 14 residues.

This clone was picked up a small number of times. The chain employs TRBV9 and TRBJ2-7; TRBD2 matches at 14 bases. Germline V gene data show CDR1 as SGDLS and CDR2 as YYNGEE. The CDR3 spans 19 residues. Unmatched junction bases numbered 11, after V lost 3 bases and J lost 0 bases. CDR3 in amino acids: CASSEGTSGRGGSSYEQYF. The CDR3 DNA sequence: TGTGCCAGCAGCGAGGGGACTAGCGGGAGAGGGGGGAGCTCCTACGAGCAGTACTTC.

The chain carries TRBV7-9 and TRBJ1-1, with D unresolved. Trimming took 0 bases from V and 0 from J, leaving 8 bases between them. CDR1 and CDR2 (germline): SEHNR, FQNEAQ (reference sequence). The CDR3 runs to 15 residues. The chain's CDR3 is CASSLAGLVNTEAFF. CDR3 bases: TGTGCCAGCAGCTTAGCGGGTTTAGTGAACACTGAAGCTTTCTTT.

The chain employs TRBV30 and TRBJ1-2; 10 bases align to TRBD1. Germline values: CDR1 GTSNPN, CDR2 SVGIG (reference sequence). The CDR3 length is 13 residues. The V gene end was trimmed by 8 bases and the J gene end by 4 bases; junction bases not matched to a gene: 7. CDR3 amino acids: CAGTGARFYGYTF. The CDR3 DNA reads TGTGCCGGGACAGGGGCCCGCTTCTATGGCTACACCTTC.

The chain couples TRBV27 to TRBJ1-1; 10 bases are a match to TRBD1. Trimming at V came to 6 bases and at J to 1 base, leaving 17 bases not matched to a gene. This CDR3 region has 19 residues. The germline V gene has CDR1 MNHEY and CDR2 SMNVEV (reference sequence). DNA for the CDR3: TGTGCCAGCAGCCGGGGACTACCCGGGACAGGGGCTTGGAACACTGAAGCTTTCTTT. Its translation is CASSRGLPGTGAWNTEAFF.

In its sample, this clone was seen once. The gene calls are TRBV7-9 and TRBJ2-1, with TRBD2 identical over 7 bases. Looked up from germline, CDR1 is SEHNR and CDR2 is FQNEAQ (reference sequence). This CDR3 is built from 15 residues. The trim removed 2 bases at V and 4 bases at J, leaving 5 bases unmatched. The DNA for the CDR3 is TGTGCCAGCAGCTTACGGGTAGCGGGTTACAATGAGCAGTTCTTC. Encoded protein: CASSLRVAGYNEQFF.

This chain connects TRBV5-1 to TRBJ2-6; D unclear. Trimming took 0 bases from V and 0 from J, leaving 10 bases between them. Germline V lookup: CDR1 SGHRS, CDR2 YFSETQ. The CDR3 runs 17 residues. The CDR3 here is CASSLEAVNSGANVLTF. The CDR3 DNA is TGCGCCAGCAGCTTGGAGGCGGTCAACTCTGGGGCCAACGTCCTGACTTTC.

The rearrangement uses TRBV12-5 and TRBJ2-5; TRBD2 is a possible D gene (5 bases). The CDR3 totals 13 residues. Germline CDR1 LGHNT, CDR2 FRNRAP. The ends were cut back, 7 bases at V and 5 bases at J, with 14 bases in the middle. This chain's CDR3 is CASAVVSAETQYF. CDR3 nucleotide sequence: TGTGCTAGTGCCGTTGTTAGCGCGGAGACCCAGTACTTC.

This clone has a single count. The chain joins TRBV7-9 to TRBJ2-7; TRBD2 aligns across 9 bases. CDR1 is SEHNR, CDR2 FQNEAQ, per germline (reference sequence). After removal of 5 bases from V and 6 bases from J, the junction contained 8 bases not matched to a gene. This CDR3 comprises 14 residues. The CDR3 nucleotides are TGTGCCAGCAGCCTACCGGGACTAGCTTTCGAGCAGTACTTC. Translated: CASSLPGLAFEQYF.

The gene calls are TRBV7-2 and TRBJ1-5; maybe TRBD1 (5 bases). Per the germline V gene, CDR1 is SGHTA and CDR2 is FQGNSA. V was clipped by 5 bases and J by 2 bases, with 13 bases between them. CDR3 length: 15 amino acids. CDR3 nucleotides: TGTGCCAGCAGCCCCCAGGGTATCGGCAATCAGCCCCAGCATTTT. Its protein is CASSPQGIGNQPQHF.

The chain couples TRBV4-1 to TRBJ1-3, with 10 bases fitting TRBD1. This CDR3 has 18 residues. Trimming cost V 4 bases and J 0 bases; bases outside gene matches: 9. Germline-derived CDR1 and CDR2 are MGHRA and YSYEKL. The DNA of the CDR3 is TGCGCCAGCAGCCTCGTCCGGACAGGGGGTAACTCTGGAAACACCATATATTTT. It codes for CASSLVRTGGNSGNTIYF.

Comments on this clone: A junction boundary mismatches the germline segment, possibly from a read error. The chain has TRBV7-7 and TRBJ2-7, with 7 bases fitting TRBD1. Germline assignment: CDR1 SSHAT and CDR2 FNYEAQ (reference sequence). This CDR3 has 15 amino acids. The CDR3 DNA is TGTGCTAGCAGCTTATCCCAGGGGGTTTCCTACGAGCAGTACTTC. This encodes CASSLSQGVSYEQYF.

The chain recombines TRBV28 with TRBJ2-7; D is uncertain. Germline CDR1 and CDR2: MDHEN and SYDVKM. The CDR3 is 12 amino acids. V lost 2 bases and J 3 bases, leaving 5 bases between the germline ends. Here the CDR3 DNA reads TGTGCCAGCAGTTTACGGTACTACGAGCAGTACTTC. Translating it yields CASSLRYYEQYF.

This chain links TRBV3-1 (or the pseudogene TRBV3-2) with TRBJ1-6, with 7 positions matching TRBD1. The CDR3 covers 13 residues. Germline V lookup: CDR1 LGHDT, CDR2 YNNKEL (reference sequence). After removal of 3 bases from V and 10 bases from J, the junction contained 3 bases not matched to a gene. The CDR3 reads CASSQGTASPLHF. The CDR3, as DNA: TGTGCCAGCAGCCAGGGGACAGCCTCACCCCTCCACTTT.

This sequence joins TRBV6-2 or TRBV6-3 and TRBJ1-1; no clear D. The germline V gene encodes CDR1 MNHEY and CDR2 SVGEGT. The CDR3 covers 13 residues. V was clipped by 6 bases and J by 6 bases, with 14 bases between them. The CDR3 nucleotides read TGTGCCAGCAGCTCCGACATTAGGCCTGAAGCTTTCTTT. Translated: CASSSDIRPEAFF.

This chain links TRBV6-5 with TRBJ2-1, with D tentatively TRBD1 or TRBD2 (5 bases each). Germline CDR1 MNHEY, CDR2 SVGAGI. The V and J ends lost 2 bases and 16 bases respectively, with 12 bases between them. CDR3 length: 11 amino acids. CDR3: CASSYRDQNFF. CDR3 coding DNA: TGTGCCAGCAGTTACCGGGACCAAAATTTCTTC.